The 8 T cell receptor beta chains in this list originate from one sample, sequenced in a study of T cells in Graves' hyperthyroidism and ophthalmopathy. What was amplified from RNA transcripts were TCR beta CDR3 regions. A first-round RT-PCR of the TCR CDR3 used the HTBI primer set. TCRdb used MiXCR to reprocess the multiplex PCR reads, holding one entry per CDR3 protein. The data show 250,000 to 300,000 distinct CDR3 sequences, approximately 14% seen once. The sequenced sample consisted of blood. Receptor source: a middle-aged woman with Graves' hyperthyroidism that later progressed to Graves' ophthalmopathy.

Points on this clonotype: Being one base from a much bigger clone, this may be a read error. The CDR3 DNA follows: TGTGCCAGCAGCTTCGGAGACTCTGGAAACACCATGTATTTT. Encoded protein: CASSFGDSGNTMYF. V is TRBV5-5 and J is TRBJ1-3; D gene ambiguous. Germline CDR1 SGHKS, CDR2 YYEKEE (reference sequence). This CDR3 comprises 14 residues.

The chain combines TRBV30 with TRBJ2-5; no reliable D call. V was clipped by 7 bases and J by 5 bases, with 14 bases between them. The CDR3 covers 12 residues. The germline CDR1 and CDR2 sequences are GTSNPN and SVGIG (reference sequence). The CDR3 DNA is TGTGCCTATAACTCGGGTAGGGAGACCCAGTACTTC. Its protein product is CAYNSGRETQYF.

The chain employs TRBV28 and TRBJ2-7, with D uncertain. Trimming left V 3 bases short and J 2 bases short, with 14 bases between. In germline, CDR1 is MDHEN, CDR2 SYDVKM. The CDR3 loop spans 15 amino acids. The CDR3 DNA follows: TGTGCCAGCAGTTTCTGGTGGGCCATCCCCTACGAGCAGTACTTC. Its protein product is CASSFWWAIPYEQYF.

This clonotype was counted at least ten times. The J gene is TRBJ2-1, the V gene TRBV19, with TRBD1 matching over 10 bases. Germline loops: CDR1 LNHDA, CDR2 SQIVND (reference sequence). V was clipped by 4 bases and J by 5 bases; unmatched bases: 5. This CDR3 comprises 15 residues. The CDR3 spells CASSTGQGVDNEQFF. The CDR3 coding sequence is TGTGCCAGTAGTACAGGACAGGGGGTTGACAATGAGCAGTTCTTC.

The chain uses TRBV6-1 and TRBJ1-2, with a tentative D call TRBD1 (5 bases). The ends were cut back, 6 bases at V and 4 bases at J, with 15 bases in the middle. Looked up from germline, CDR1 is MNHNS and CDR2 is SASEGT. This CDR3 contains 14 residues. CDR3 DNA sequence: TGTGCCAGCAGCCACAACGGGGGGGTCTATGGCTACACCTTC. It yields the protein CASSHNGGVYGYTF.

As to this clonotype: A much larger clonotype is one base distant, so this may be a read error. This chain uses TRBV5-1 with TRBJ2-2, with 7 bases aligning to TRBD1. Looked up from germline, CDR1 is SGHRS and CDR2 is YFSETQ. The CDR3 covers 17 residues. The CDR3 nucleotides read TGCGCCAGCAGCTTGGGGCACCGGGACAGCAACACCGGGGAGATGTTTTTT. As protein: CASSLGHRDSNTGEMFF.

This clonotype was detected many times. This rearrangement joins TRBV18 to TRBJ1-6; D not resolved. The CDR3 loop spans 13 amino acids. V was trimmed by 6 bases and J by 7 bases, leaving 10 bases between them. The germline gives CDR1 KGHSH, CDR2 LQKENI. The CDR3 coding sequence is TGTGCCAGCTCCCTAGACCGGAATTCACCCCTCCACTTT. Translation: CASSLDRNSPLHF.

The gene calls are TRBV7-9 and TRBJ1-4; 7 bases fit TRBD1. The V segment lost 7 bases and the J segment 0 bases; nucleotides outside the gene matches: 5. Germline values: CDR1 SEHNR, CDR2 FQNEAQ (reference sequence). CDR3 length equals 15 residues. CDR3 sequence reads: CASTPTGSTNEKLFF. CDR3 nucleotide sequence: TGTGCCAGCACCCCGACAGGGTCAACTAATGAAAAACTGTTTTTT.